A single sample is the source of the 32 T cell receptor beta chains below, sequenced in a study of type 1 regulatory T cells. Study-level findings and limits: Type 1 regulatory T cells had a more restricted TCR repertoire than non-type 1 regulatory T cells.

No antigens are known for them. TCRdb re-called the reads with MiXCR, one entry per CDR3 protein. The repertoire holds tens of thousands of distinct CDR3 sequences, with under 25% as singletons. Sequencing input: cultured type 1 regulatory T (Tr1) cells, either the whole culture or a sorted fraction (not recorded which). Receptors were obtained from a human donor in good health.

CDR3 amino acids: CASSQGGGHQETQYF. CDR3 in DNA: TGTGCCAGCAGCCAAGGAGGGGGGCACCAAGAGACCCAGTACTTC. The chain has TRBV14 and TRBJ2-5, with D perhaps given as TRBD1 or TRBD2 (6 bases each). Trimming stripped 1 base from V and 0 bases from J, with 9 bases between. The CDR3 length is 15 residues. Germline V gene lookup returns CDR1 SGHDN and CDR2 FVKESK.

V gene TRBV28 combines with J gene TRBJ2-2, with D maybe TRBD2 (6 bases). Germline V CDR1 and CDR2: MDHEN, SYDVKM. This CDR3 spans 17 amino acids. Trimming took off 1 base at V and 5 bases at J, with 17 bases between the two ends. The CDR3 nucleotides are TGTGCCAGCAGTTTATTGAGGCCAGCGGGTAATACCGGGGAGCTGTTTTTT. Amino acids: CASSLLRPAGNTGELFF.

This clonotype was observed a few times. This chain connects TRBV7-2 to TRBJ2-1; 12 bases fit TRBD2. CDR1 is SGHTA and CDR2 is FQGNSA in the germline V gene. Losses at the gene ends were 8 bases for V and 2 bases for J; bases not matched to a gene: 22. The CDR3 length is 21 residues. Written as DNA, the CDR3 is TGTGCCAGCGGGAGTAAGTCCCTCTGGACTAGCGGGAAAGGGCCCTACAATGAGCAGTTCTTC. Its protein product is CASGSKSLWTSGKGPYNEQFF. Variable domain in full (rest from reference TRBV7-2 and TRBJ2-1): GAGVSQSPSNKVTEKGKDVELRCDPISGHTALYWYRQSLGQGLEFLIYFQGNSAPDKSGLPSDRFSAERTGGSVSTLTIQRTQQEDSAVYLCASGSKSLWTSGKGPYNEQFFGPGTRLTVL.

The CDR3, as DNA: TGTGCCAGCAGCCAAGCCCACGGGGCGGATGAAAAACTGTTTTTT. This sequence encodes CASSQAHGADEKLFF. V gene TRBV4-2 combines with J gene TRBJ1-4; TRBD1 is a possible D gene (5 bases). CDR1 and CDR2 (germline): LGHNA, YNFKEQ. Trimming left V 1 base short and J 6 bases short, with 12 bases between. The CDR3 consists of 15 residues.

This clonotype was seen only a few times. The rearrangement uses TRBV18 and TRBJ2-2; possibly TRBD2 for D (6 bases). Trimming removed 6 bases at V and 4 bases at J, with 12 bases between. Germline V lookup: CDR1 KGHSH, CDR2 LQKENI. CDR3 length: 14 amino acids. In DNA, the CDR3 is TGTGCCAGCTCGCGACTAGTGTCCACCGGGGAGCTGTTTTTT. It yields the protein CASSRLVSTGELFF.

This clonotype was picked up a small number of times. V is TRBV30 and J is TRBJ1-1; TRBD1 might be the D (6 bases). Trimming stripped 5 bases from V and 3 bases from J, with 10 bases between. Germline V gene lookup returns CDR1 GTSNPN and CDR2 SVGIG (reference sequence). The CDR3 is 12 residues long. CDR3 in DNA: TGTGCCTGGGGGGGGCGGCACACTGAAGCTTTCTTT. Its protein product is CAWGGRHTEAFF. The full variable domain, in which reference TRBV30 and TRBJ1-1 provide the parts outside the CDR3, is SQTIHQWPATLVQPVGSPLSLECTVEGTSNPNLYWYRQAAGRGLQLLFYSVGIGQISSEVPQNLSASRPQDRQFILSSKKLLLSDSGFYLCAWGGRHTEAFFGQGTRLTVV.

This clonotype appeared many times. DNA of the CDR3: TGTGCCAGCAGCCTCGGGACTAGTGGTATCTATGAGCAGTTCTTC. Amino acid sequence: CASSLGTSGIYEQFF. The chain links TRBV5-4 to TRBJ2-1; 8 bases align to TRBD2. This CDR3 contains 15 residues. The germline gives CDR1 SGHNT, CDR2 YYREEE (reference sequence). Trimming removed 4 bases from V and 8 bases from J; junction bases left unmatched: 11.

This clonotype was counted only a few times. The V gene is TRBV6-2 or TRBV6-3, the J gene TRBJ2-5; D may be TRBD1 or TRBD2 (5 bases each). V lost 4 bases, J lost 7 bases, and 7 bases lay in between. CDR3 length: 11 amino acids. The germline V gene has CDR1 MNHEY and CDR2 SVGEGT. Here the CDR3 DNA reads TGTGCCAGCAGTTCAGGGAGGACCCAGTACTTC. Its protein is CASSSGRTQYF.

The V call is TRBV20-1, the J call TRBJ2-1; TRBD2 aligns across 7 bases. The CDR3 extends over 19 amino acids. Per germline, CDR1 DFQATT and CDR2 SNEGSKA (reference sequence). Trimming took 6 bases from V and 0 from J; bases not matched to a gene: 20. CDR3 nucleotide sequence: TGCAGTGCCCCCCCCCCGAGCGGGGCGGCCCAGAGCTCCTACAATGAGCAGTTCTTC. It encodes CSAPPPSGAAQSSYNEQFF.

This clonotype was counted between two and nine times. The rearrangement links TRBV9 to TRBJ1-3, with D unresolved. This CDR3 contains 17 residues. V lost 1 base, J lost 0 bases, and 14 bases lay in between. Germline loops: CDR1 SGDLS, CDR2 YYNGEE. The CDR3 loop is CASSVFDTSSSGNTIYF. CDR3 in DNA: TGTGCCAGCAGCGTATTCGACACTTCGAGCTCTGGAAACACCATATATTTT.

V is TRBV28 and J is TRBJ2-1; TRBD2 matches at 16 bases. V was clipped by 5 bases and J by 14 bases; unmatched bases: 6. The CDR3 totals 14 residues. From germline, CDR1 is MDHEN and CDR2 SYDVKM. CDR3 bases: TGTGCCAGCAGTCCTGGGACTAGCGGGAGGGCCAAGTTCTTC. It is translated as CASSPGTSGRAKFF.

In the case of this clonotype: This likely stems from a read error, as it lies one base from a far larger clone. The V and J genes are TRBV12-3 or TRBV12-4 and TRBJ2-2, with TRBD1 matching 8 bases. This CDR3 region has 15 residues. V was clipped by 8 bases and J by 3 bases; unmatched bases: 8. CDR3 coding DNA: TGTGCCAGCGAGACCGGGACAGGAGACACCGGGGAGCTGTTTTTT. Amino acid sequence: CASETGTGDTGELFF.

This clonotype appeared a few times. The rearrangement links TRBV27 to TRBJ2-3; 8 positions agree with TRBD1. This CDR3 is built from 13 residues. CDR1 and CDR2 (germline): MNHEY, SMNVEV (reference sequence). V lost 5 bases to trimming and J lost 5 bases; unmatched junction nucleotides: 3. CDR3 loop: CASSAQGEDTQYF. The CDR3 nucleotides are TGTGCCAGCAGTGCACAGGGGGAAGATACGCAGTATTTT.

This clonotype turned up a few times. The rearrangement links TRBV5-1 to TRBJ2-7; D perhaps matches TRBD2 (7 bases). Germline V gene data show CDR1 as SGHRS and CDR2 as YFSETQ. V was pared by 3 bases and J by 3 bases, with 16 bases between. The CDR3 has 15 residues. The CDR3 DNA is TGCGCCAGCAGCTGGGAACAGGGAGGGTTCTACGAGCAGTACTTC. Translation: CASSWEQGGFYEQYF.

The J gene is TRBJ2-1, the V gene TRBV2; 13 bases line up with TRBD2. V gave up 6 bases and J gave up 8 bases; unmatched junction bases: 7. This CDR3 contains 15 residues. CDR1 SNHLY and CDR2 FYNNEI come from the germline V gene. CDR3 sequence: CASSPRTSGSDEQFF. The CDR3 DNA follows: TGTGCCAGCAGCCCTCGGACTAGCGGGAGCGATGAGCAGTTCTTC.

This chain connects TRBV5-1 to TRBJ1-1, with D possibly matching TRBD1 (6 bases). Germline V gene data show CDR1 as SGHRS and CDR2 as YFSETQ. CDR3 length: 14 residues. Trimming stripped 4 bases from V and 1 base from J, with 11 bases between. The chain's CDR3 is CASSASTGNTEAFF. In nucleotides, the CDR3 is TGCGCCAGCAGCGCTTCGACAGGGAACACTGAAGCTTTCTTT.

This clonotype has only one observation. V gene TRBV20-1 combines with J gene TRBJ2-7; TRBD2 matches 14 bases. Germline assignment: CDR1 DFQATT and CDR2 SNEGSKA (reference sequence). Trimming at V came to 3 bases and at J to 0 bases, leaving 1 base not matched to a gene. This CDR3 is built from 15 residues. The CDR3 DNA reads TGCAGTGCTAGGGGGACTAGCGGGGGCTCCTACGAGCAGTACTTC. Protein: CSARGTSGGSYEQYF.

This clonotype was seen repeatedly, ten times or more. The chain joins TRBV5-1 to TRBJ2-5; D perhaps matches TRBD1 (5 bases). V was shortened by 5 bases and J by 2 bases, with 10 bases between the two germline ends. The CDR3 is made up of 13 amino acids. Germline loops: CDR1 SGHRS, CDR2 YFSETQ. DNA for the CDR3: TGCGCCAGCAGAGAGGCAGGGCAAGAGACCCAGTACTTC. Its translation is CASREAGQETQYF.

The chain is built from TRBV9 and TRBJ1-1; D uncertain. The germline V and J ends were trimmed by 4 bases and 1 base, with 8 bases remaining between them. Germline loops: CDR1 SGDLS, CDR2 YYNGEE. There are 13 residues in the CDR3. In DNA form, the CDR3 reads TGTGCCAGCAGCCCCCATCAGAACACTGAAGCTTTCTTT. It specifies CASSPHQNTEAFF.

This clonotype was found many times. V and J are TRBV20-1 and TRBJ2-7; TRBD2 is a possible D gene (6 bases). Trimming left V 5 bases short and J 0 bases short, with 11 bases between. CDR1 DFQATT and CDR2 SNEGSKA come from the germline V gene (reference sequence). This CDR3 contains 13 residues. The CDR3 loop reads CSADSGISYEQYF. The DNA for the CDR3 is TGCAGTGCTGATAGCGGTATCTCCTACGAGCAGTACTTC.

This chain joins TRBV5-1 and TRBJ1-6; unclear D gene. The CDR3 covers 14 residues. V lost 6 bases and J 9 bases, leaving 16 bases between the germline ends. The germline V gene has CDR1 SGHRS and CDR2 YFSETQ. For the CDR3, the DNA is TGCGCCAGCACCCTGCTGGGCAACGGTTCACCCCTCCACTTT. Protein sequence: CASTLLGNGSPLHF.

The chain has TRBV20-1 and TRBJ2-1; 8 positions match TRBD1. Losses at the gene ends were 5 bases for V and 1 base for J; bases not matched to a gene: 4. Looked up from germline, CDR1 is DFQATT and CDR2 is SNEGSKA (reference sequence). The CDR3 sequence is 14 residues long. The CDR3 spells CSASDRGSYNEQFF. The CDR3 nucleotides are TGCAGTGCTTCCGACAGGGGTTCCTACAATGAGCAGTTCTTC.

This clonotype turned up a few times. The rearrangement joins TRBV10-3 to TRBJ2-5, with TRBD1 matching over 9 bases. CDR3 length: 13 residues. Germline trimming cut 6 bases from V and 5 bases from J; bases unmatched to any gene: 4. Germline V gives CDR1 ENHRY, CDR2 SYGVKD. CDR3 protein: CAIRGDRAETQYF. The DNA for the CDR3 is TGTGCCATCAGGGGGGACAGGGCGGAGACCCAGTACTTC.

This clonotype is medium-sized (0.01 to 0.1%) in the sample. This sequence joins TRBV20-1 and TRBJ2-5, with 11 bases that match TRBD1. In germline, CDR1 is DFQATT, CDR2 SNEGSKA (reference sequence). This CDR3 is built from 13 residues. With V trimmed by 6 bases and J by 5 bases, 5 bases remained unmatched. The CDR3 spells CSAGGQGGETQYF. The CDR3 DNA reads TGCAGTGCCGGGGGACAGGGGGGTGAGACCCAGTACTTC.

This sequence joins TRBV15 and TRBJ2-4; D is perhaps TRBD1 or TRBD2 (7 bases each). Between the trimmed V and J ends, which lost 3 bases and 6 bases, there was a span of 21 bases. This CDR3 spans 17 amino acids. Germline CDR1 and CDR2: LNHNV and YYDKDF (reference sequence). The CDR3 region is CATSRGRGDSSSNIQYF. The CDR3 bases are TGTGCCACCAGCAGGGGGAGGGGGGACAGCTCATCAAACATTCAGTACTTC.

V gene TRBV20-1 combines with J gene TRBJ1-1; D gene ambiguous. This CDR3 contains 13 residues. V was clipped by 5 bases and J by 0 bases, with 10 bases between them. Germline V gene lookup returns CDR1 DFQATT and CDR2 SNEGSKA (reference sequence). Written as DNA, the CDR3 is TGCAGTGCTTACAAAACAGTGAACACTGAAGCTTTCTTT. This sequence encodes CSAYKTVNTEAFF.

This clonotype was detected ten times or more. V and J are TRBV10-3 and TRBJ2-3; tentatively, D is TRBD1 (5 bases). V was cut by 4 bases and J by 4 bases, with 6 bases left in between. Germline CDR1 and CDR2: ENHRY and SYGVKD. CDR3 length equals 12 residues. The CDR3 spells CAISGGPDTQYF. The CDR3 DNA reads TGTGCCATCAGTGGGGGCCCAGATACGCAGTATTTT.

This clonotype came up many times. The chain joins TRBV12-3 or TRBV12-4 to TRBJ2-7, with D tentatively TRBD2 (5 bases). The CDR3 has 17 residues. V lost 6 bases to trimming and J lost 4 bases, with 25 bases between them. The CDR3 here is CASRRLGAGESGYEQYF. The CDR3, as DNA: TGTGCCAGCAGACGGTTGGGCGCTGGGGAGTCCGGGTACGAGCAGTACTTC.

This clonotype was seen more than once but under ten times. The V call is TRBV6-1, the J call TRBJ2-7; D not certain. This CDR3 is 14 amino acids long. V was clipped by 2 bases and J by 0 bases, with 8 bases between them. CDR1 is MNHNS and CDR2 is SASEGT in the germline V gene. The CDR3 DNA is TGTGCCAGCAGTGAAACCAGAATCTCCTACGAGCAGTACTTC. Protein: CASSETRISYEQYF.

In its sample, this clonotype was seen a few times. CDR3 sequence: CASSSDIISGNTIYF. DNA for the CDR3: TGTGCCAGCTCCTCCGACATCATCTCTGGAAACACCATATATTTT. The chain employs TRBV18 and TRBJ1-3, with unresolved D. The CDR3 is 15 residues long. V lost 6 bases and J lost 0, with 12 bases in between. The germline V gene encodes CDR1 KGHSH and CDR2 LQKENI. The whole variable domain, filled in from reference TRBV18 and TRBJ1-3, reads NAGVMQNPRHLVRRRGQEARLRCSPMKGHSHVYWYRQLPEEGLKFMVYLQKENIIDESGMPKERFSAEFPKEGPSILRIQQVVRGDSAAYFCASSSDIISGNTIYFGEGSWLTVV.

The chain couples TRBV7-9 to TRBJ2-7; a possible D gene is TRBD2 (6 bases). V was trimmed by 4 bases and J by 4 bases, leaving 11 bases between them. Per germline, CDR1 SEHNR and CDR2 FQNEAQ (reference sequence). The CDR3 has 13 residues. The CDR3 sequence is CASSYGGAYEQYF. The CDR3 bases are TGTGCCAGCAGCTATGGCGGGGCGTACGAGCAGTACTTC.

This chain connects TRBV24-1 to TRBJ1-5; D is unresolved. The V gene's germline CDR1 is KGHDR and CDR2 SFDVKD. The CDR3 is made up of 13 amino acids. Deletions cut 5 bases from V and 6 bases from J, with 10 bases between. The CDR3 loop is CATSGEGIQPQHF. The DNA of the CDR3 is TGTGCCACCAGTGGGGAGGGAATTCAGCCCCAGCATTTT.